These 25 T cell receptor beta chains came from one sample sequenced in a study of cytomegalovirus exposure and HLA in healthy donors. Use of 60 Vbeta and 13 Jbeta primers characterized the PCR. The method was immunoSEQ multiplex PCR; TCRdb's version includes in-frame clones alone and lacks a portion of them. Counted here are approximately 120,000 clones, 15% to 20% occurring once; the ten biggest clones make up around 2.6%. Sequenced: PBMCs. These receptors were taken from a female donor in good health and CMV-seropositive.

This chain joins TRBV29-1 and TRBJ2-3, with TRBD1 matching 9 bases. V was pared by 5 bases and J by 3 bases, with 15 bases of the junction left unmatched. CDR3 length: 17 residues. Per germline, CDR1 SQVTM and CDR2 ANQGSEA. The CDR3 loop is CSVLGHRGRGTTDTQYF. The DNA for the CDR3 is TGCAGCGTTCTCGGTCACAGGGGGCGAGGAACGACAGATACGCAGTATTTT.

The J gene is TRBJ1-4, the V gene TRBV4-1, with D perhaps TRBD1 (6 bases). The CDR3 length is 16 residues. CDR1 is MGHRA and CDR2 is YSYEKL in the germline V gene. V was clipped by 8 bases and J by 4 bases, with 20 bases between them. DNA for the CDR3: TGCGCCAGCGGCTTGCAGGGGAGAGGGGGTAATGAAAAACTGTTTTTT. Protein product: CASGLQGRGGNEKLFF.

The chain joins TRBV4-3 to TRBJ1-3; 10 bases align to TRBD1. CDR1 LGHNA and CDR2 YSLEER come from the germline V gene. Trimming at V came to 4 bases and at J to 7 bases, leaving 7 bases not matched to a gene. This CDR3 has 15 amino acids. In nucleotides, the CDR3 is TGCGCCAGCAGCCGTGGGACAGGGGTGGCGAACACCATATATTTT. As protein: CASSRGTGVANTIYF.

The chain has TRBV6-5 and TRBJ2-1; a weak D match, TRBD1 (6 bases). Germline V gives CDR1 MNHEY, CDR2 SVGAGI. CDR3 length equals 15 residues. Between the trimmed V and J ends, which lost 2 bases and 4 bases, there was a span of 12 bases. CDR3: CASSYTGTGYNEQFF. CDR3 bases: TGTGCCAGCAGTTACACAGGTACAGGGTACAATGAGCAGTTCTTC.

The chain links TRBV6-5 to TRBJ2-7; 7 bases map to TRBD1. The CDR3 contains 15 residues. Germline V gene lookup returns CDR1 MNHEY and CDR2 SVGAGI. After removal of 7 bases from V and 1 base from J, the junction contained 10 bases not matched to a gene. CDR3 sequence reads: CASTIGTAGSYEQYF. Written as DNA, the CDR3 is TGTGCCAGCACCATCGGGACAGCCGGTTCCTACGAGCAGTACTTC.

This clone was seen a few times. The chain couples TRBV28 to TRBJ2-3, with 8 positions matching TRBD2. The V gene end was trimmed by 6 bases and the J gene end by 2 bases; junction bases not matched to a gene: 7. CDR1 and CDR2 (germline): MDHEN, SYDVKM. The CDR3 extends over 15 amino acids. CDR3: CASSTSGGVTDTQYF. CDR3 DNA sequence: TGTGCCAGCAGCACCTCCGGGGGGGTCACAGATACGCAGTATTTT.

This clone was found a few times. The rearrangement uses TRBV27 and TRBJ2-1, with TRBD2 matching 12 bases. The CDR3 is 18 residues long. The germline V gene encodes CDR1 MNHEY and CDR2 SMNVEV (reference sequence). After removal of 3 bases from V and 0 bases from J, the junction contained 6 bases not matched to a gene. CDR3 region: CASSFRTSGASSYNEQFF. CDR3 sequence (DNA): TGTGCCAGCAGTTTTAGGACTAGCGGGGCAAGCTCCTACAATGAGCAGTTCTTC.

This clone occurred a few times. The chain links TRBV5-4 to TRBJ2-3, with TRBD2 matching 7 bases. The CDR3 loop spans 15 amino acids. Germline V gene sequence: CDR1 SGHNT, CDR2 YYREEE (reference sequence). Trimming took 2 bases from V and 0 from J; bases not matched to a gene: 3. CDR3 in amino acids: CASSFTSDSTDTQYF. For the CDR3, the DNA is TGTGCCAGCAGCTTTACTAGCGATAGCACAGATACGCAGTATTTT.

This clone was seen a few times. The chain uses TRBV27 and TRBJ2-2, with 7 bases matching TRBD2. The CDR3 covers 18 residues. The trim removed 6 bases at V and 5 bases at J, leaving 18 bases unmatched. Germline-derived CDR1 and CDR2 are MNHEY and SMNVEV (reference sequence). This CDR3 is CASRGYLRGDRGTGELFF. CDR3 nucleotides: TGTGCCAGCAGAGGGTACCTTCGGGGGGATCGCGGGACCGGGGAGCTGTTTTTT.

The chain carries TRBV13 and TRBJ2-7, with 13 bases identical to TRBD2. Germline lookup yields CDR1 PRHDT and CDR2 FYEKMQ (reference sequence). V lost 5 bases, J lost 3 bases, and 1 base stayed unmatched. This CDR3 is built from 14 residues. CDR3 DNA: TGTGCCAGCAGCCGGACTAGCGGGAGCTACGAGCAGTACTTC. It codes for CASSRTSGSYEQYF.

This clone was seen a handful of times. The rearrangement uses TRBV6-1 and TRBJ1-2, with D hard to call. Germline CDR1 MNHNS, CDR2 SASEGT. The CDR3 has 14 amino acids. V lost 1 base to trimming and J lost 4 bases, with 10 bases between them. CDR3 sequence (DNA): TGTGCCAGCAGTGAAGTCGCAGGAATCTATGGCTACACCTTC. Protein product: CASSEVAGIYGYTF.

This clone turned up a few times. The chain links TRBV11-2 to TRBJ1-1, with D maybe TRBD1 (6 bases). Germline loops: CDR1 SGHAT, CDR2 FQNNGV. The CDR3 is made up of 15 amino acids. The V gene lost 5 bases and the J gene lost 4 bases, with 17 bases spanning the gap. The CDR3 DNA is TGTGCCAGCAGCCCGTCGGTTGGGGGCCGCACTGAAGCTTTCTTT. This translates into CASSPSVGGRTEAFF. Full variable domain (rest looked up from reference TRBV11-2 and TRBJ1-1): EAGVAQSPRYKIIEKRQSVAFWCNPISGHATLYWYQQILGQGPKLLIQFQNNGVVDDSQLPKDRFSAERLKGVDSTLKIQPAKLEDSAVYLCASSPSVGGRTEAFFGQGTRLTVV.

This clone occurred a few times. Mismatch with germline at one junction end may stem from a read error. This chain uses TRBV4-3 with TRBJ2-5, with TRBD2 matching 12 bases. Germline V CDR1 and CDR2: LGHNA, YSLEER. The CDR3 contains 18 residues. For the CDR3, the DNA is TGCGCCAGCAGCCAAGGGGCGACTAGCGGGGGAGTCCAAAAGACCCAGTACTTC. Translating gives CASSQGATSGGVQKTQYF.

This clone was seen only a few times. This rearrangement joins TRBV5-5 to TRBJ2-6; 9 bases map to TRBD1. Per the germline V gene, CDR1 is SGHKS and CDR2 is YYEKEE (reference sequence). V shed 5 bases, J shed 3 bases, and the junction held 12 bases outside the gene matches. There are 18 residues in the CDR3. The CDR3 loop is CASSLSRTGAYGANVLTF. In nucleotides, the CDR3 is TGTGCCAGCAGTTTGTCCAGGACAGGGGCCTATGGGGCCAACGTCCTGACTTTC.

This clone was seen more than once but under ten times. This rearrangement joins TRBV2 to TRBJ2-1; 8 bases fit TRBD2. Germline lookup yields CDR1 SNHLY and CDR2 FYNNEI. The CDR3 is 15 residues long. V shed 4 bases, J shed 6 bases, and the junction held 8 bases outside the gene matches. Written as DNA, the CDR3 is TGTGCCAGCAGTGTTCATAGCGGGGACGGCAATGAGCAGTTCTTC. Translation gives CASSVHSGDGNEQFF.

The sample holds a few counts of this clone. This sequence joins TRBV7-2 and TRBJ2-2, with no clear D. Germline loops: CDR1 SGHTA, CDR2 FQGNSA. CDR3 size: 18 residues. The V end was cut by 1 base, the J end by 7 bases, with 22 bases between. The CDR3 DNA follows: TGTGCCAGCAGCTTAGGAACACCGACGGAAGTAGCTGGCGGGGAGCTGTTTTTT. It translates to CASSLGTPTEVAGGELFF.

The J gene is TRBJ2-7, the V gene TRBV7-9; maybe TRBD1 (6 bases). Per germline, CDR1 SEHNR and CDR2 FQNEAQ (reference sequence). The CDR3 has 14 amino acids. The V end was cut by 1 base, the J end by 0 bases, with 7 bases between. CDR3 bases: TGTGCCAGCAGCTTAGGGGGGCTCTCCTACGAGCAGTACTTC. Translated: CASSLGGLSYEQYF.

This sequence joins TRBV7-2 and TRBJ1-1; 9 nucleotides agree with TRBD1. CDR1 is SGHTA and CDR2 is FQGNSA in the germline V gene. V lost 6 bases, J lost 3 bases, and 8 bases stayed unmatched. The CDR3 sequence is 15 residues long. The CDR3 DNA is TGTGCCAGCAGTTTTCAAACAGGGGGCGACACTGAAGCTTTCTTT. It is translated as CASSFQTGGDTEAFF.

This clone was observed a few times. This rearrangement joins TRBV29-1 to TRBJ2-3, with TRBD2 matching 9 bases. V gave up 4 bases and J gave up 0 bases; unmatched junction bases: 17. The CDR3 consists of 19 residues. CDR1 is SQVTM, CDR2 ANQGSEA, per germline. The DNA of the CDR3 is TGCAGCGTTGCCCCCACGCGGCTAGCGGGACCTACTAGCACAGATACGCAGTATTTT. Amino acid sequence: CSVAPTRLAGPTSTDTQYF.

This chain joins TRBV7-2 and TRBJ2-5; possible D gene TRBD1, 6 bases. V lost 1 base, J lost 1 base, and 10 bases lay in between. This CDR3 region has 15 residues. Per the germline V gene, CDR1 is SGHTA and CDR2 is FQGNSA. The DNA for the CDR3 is TGTGCCAGCAGCTTAGGGACAGCGCTCCAAGAGACCCAGTACTTC. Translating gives CASSLGTALQETQYF.

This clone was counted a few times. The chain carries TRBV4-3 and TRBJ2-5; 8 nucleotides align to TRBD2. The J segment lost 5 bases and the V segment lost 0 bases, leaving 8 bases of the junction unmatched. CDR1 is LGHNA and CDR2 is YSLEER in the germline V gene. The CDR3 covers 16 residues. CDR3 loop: CASSQDLSGSGETQYF. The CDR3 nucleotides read TGCGCCAGCAGCCAAGATCTGAGCGGGAGCGGGGAGACCCAGTACTTC.

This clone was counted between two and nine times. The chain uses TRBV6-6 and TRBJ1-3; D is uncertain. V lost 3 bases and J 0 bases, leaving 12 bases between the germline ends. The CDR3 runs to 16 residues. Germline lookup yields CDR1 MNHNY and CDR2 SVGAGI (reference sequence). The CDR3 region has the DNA TGTGCCAGCAGTTATGGGCCAGCAAGCTCTGGAAACACCATATATTTT. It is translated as CASSYGPASSGNTIYF.

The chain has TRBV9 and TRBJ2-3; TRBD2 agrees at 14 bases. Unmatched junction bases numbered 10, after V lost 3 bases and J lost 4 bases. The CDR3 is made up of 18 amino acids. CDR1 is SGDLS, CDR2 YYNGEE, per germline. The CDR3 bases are TGTGCCAGCAGCGCGAGACTCGGGACTAGCGGGAGTGCAGATACGCAGTATTTT. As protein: CASSARLGTSGSADTQYF.

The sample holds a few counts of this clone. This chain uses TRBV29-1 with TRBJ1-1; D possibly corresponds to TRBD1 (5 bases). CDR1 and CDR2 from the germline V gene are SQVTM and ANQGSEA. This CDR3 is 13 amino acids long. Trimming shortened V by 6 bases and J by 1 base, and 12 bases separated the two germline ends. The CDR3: CSVRRDGNTEAFF. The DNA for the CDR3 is TGCAGCGTCCGGAGGGACGGGAACACTGAAGCTTTCTTT.

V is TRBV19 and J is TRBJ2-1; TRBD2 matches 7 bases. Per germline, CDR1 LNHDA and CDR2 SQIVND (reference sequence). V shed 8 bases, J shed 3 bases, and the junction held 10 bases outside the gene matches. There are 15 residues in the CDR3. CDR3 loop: CASHSPTSVYNEQFF. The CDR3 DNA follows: TGTGCCAGTCATTCCCCAACTAGCGTCTACAATGAGCAGTTCTTC.